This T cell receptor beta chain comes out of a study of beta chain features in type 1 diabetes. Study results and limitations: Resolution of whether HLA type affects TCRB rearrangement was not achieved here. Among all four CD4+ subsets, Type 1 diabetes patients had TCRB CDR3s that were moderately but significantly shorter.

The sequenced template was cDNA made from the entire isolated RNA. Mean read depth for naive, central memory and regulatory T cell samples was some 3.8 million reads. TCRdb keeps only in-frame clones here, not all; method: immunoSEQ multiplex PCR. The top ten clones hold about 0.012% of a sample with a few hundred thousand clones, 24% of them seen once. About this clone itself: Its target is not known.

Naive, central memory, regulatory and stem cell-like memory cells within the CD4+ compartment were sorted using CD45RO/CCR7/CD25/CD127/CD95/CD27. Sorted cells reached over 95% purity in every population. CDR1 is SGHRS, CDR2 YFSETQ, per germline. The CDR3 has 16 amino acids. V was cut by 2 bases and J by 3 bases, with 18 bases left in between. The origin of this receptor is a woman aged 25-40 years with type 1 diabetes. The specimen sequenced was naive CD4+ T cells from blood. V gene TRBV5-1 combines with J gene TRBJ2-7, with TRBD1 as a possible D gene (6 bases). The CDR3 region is CASSLRSDRINYEQYF. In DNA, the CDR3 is TGCGCCAGCAGCTTAAGGTCCGACAGGATCAACTACGAGCAGTACTTC.